The 2 T cell receptor beta chains below all came from one sample that was sequenced in a study of T-cell memory formation after mild COVID-19. A single record per CDR3 protein comes from TCRdb applying MiXCR to the 5' RACE reads. The repertoire holds approximately 230,000 distinct CDR3 sequences, about a sixth seen once, with around 3.4% in the top ten. Sequenced input: PBMCs or a T cell subset sorted from them (not recorded which). These receptors were taken from a man younger than 35 who had mild COVID-19 (a few samples of this study predate the infection). Cell type and time point are not known.

The rearrangement joins TRBV5-1 to TRBJ1-5; TRBD1 aligns across 9 bases. The CDR3 length is 15 residues. CDR1 is SGHRS and CDR2 is YFSETQ in the germline V gene. The J segment lost 5 bases and the V segment lost 1 base, leaving 4 bases of the junction unmatched. The CDR3 is CASSLTGGRDQPQHF. The CDR3 DNA reads TGCGCCAGCAGCTTGACAGGGGGCCGGGATCAGCCCCAGCATTTT.

For the CDR3, the DNA is TGCAGCGTTGAAGCTGGAGCAGGGACCTACGAGCAGTACGTC. Translation gives CSVEAGAGTYEQYV. The chain joins TRBV29-1 to TRBJ2-7; TRBD1 is a possible D gene (5 bases). Deletions cut 1 base from V and 2 bases from J, with 12 bases between. The CDR3 is 14 amino acids. CDR1 and CDR2 (germline): SQVTM, ANQGSEA.